This T cell receptor (beta chain) appears in the sequencing data of a study of T cell responses to AZD1222 COVID-19 vaccine (dated by TCRdb to the early 2020s). Looking at the study overall: AZD1222 recipients whose second dose came at about 4 weeks and those whose second dose came at about 12 weeks were combined into one group, since spike-specific TCR depth and breadth did not differ between the two schedules. A total of just over 230 trial participants underwent TCR sequencing, of whom some 200 had received two doses of AZD1222 and approximately 26 had received two doses of the MenACWY control vaccine. Enrollment into the trials was organized by age into subgroups of 18-55, 56-69 and 70-plus years, and those subgroups contained approximately 150, 30 and 60 TCR-sequenced participants, respectively. Points the paper makes about the study in general: Spike-specific TCR breadth and depth rose significantly after two AZD1222 doses compared with day 0 and with MenACWY recipients. Conclusions about previously exposed vaccinees are limited because only six or seven AZD1222 recipients were SARS-CoV-2 seropositive at baseline. Because no samples from the day 14 peak response were available, repertoires could be characterized only after the peak T cell response. Reportedly, close to half of the unique spike-specific TCRs recognized epitopes lying outside the regions that are mutated in the B.1.351 and B.1.1.7 variants. CD4 TCRs associated with the vaccine covered the entire spike protein, and the dominant responses were in regions 160-218 and 743-854. Participants were mostly white British and included more females than males, and it was suggested by the authors that clonal diversity may have been underestimated. In the small 56-69-year group, the increase in depth fell short of significance, most likely because of low power.

From its cysteine to its phenylalanine, the CDR3 spans 10 amino acids. Only the CDR3 portion is preserved as DNA: 30 bases, with reading frame beginning at the first base. The CDR3 regions of human TCRbeta chains were analyzed by immunosequencing. The authors processed their data as follows. TCRs in the repertoires were compared against a reference library of SARS-CoV-2-specific TCRs that had been generated with the MIRA antigen-specificity platform. Breadth was defined as the fraction of unique TCRs that were SARS-CoV-2-associated, and depth was defined as the fraction of total T cells that were SARS-CoV-2-associated. Using the MIRA data, every spike-specific TCR was mapped to the spike region that the TCR reacted to and assigned to either a CD4 or a CD8 class. Log10-transformed breadth and depth values were compared by one-way ANOVA with Sidak's multiple comparisons tests. The table was pulled from immuneACCESS by TCRdb, which kept in-frame rearrangements only. Such tables lose some clones; where checked, under half of the loss comes from unresolved V genes, and the rest has no known cause. D and trimming come from the DNA, and the V and J calls and clone size come from that table. In this sample the table shows 90,000 to 150,000 clones, approximately 85% of which occur a single time. The ten largest clones represent about 9.8% of the sample.

For this clone: The antigen it binds to is not known. The input lacks base qualities; no much larger clone sits a single base away.

The time point label corresponds to: baseline before first vaccination. Vaccinee samples were obtained from the UK trials COV001 and COV002, which included a single-blind randomized controlled phase 2/3 trial of AZD1222 (ChAdOx1 nCoV-19) in healthy adults. For TCRbeta chain sequencing, PBMC samples from trial participants were taken at day 0 and at day 28 after the second dose. The TCR was taken from an adult in good health. Sequenced here: peripheral blood, sampled on day 0 of AZD1222 vaccination. The chain joins TRBV21-1 to TRBJ2-1; the D call TRBD2 from the table was never checked on the DNA. TRBV21-1 is labeled a pseudogene. The CDR3 protein is CATLRTEQFF. The DNA sequence is TGTGCCACCCTGCGTACTGAGCAGTTCTTC.